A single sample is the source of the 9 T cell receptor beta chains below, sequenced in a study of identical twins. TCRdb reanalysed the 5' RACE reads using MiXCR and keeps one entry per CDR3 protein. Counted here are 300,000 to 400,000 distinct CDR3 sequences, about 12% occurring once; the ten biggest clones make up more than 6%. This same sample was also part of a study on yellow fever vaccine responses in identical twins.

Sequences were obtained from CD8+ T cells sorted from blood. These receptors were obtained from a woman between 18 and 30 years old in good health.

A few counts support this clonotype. CDR3 bases: TGTGCCAGCAACGCACTGCTGGAATTCGTAATAGGCTACTTC. It translates to CASNALLEFVIGYF. This chain connects TRBV7-2 to TRBJ2-7; D call uncertain. V lost 7 bases to trimming and J lost 13 bases, with 26 bases between them. This CDR3 is built from 14 residues. Germline V gives CDR1 SGHTA, CDR2 FQGNSA.

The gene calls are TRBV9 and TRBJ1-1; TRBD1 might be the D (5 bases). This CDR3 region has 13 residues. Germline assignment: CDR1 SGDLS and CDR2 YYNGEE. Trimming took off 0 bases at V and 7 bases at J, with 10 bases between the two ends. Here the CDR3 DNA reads TGTGCCAGCAGCGTAGTCGAGGGACTTGAAGCTTTCTTT. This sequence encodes CASSVVEGLEAFF.

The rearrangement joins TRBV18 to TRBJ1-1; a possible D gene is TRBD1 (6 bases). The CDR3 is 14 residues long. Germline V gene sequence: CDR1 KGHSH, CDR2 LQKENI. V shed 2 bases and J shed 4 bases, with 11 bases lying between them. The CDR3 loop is CASSPYGGPTEAFF. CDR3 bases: TGTGCCAGCTCACCATACGGGGGGCCCACTGAAGCTTTCTTT.

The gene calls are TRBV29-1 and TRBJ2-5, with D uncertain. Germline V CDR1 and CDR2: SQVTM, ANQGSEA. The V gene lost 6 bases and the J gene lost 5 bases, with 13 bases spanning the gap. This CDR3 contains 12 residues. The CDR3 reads CSVDLTEETQYF. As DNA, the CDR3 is TGCAGCGTGGATCTAACGGAGGAGACCCAGTACTTC.

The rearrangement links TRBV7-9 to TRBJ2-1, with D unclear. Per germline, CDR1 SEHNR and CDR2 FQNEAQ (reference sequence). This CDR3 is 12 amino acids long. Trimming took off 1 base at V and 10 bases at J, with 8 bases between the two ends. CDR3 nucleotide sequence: TGTGCCAGCAGCTTAGTGGAGTGGGAGCAGTTCTTC. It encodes CASSLVEWEQFF. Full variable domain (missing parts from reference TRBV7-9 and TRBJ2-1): DTGVSQNPRHKITKRGQNVTFRCDPISEHNRLYWYRQTLGQGPEFLTYFQNEAQLEKSRLLSDRFSAERPKGSFSTLEIQRTEQGDSAMYLCASSLVEWEQFFGPGTRLTVL.

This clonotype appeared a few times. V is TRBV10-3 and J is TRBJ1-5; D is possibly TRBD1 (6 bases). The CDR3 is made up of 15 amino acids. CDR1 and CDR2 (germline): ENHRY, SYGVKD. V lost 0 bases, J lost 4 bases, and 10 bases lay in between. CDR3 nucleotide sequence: TGTGCCATCAGTGAGTCCAGGGGACCAAATCAGCCCCAGCATTTT. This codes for CAISESRGPNQPQHF.

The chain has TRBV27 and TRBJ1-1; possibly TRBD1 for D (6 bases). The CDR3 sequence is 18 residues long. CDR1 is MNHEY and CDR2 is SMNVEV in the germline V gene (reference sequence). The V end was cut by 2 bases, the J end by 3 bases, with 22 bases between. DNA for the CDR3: TGTGCCAGCAGTTTACAAACTACATTAAGGGGGACCTACACTGAAGCTTTCTTT. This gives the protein CASSLQTTLRGTYTEAFF.

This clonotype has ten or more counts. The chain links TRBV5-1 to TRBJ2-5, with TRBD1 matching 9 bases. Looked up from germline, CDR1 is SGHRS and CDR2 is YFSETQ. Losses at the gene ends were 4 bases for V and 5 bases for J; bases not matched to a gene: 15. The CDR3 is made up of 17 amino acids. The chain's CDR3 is CASSLGPGTGIVETQYF. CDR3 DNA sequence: TGCGCCAGCAGCCTGGGTCCCGGGACAGGGATAGTGGAGACCCAGTACTTC.

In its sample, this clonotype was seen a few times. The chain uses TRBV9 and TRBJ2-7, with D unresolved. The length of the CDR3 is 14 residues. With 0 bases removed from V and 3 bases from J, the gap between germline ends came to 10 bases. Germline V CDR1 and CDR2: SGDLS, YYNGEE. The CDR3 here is CASSVANNFYEQYF. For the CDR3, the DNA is TGTGCCAGCAGCGTAGCTAACAACTTCTACGAGCAGTACTTC.